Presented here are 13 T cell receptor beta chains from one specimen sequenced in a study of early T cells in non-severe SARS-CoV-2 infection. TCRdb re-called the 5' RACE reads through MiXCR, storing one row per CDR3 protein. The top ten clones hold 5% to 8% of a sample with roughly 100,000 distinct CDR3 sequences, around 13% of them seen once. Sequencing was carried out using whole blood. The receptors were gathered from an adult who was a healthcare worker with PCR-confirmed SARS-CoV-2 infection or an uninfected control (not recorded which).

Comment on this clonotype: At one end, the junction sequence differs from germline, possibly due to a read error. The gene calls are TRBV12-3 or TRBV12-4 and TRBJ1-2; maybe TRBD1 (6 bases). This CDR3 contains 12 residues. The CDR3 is CVSSFDRNGYTF. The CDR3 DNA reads TGTGTCAGCAGTTTTGACAGGAATGGCTACACCTTC.

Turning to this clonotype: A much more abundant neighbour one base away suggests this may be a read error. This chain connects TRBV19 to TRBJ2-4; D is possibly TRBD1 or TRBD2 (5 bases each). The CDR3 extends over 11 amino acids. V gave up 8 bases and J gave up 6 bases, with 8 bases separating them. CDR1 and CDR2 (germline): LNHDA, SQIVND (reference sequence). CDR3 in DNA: TGTGCCAGTGGGACCTCAAACATTCAGTACTTC. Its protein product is CASGTSNIQYF. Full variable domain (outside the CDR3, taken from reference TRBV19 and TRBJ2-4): DGGITQSPKYLFRKEGQNVTLSCEQNLNHDAMYWYRQDPGQGLRLIYYSQIVNDFQKGDIAEGYSVSREKKESFPLTVTSAQKNPTAFYLCASGTSNIQYFGAGTRLSVL.

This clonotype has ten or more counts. CDR3 DNA: TGTGCCAGCAGCCAATATAGGAGCAATTACGAGCAGTACTTC. As protein: CASSQYRSNYEQYF. The J gene is TRBJ2-7, the V gene TRBV14; D is uncertain. The CDR3 runs to 14 residues. The germline V and J ends were trimmed by 2 bases and 4 bases, with 12 bases remaining between them. Per germline, CDR1 SGHDN and CDR2 FVKESK.

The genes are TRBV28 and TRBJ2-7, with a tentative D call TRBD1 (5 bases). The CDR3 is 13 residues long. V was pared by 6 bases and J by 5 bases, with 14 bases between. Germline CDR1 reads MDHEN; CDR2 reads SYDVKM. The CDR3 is CASSRTGPNEQYF. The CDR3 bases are TGTGCCAGCAGCAGAACAGGCCCCAACGAGCAGTACTTC.

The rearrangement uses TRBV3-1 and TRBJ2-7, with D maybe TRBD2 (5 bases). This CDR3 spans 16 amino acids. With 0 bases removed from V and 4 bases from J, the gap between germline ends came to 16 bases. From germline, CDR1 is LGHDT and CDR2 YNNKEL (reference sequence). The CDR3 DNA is TGTGCCAGCAGCCAAGACCCGGCTAGCTTTATTTACGAGCAGTACTTC. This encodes CASSQDPASFIYEQYF.

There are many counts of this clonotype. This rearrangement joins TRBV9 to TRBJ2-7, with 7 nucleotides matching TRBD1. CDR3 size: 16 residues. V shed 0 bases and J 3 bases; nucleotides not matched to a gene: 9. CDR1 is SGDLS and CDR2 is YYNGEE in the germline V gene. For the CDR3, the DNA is TGTGCCAGCAGCGTAGTGACAGGGATTATCCGCTACGAGCAGTACTTC. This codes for CASSVVTGIIRYEQYF.

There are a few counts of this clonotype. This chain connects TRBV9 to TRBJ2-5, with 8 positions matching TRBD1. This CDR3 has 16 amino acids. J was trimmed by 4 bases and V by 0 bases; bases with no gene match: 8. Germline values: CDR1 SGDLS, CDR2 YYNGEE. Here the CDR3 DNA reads TGTGCCAGCAGCGTAGAGATAGGACAGGGCGGAGAGACCCAGTACTTC. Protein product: CASSVEIGQGGETQYF.

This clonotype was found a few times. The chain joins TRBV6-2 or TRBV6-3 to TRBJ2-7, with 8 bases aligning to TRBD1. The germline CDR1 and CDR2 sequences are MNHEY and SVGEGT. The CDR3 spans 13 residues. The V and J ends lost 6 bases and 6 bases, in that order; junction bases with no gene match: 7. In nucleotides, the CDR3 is TGTGCCAGCAGGAGCAGGGGGCTCGGCGAGCAGTACTTC. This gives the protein CASRSRGLGEQYF.

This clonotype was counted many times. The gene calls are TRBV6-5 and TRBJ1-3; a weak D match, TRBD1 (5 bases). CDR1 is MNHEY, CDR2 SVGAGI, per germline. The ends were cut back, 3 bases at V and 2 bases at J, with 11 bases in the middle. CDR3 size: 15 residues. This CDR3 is CASSYTGRTGNTIYF. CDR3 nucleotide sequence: TGTGCCAGCAGTTATACAGGTCGTACTGGAAACACCATATATTTT.

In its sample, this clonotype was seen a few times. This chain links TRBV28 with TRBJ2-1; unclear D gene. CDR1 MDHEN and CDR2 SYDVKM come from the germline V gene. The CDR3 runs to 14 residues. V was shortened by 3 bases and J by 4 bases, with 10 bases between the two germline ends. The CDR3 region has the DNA TGTGCCAGCAGTTTTGGGGAACCGTACAATGAGCAGTTCTTC. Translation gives CASSFGEPYNEQFF. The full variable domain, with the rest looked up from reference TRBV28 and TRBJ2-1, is DVKVTQSSRYLVKRTGEKVFLECVQDMDHENMFWYRQDPGLGLRLIYFSYDVKMKEKGDIPEGYSVSREKKERFSLILESASTNQTSMYLCASSFGEPYNEQFFGPGTRLTVL.

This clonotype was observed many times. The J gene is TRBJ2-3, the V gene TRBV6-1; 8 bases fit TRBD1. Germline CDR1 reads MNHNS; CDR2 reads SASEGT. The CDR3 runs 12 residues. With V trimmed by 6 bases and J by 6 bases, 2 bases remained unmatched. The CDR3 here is CASRAGGDTQYF. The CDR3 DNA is TGTGCCAGCAGGGCAGGGGGCGATACGCAGTATTTT.

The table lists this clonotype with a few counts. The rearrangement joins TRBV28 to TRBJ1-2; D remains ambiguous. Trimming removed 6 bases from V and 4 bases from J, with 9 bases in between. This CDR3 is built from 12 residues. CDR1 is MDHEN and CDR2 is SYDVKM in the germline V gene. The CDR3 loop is CASSAASYGYTF. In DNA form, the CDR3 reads TGTGCCAGCAGCGCAGCTTCCTATGGCTACACCTTC.

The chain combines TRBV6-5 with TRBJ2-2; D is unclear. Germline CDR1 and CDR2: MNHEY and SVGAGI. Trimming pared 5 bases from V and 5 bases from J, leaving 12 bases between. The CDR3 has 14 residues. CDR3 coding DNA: TGTGCCAGCAGTCACCCCATTTTGACCGGGGAGCTGTTTTTT. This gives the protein CASSHPILTGELFF.